This T cell receptor (beta chain) was sequenced in a study of identical twins. Study-wide results and limits: Twin-shared out-of-frame alpha sequences showed excess low generation probability. The same donors were not followed; conclusions instead depended on cross-sectional statistical analysis. Zero-insertion analyses could be partly confounded by invariant MAIT and iNKT cells.

A note on this clonotype: As yet, its antigen is unknown. A far larger clone is just one base off, so this is likely a read error.

Each CDR3 protein gets one entry after TCRdb re-called the 5' RACE reads with MiXCR. The profile covers approximately 1.8 million distinct CDR3 sequences, with roughly a third appearing a single time and about 0.27% taken by the ten largest. The CDR3 totals 11 residues. The germline CDR1 and CDR2 sequences are MNHEY and SVGAGI. V and J are TRBV6-5 and TRBJ2-7; D ambiguous. The origin of this receptor is a newborn girl in good health. The sample was cord blood. In DNA, the CDR3 is TGTGCCGGCAGTACCCCGTACGAGCAGTACTTC. Translation: CAGSTPYEQYF.